The 32 T cell receptor beta chains listed next were all sequenced from one sample in a study of blood T cell repertoires in COVID-19. Assay: immunoSEQ multiplex PCR; the TCRdb copy retains only in-frame clones and omits some. The sample lists approximately 120,000 clones; 88% were seen once. The sequencing sample was made of peripheral blood. The receptors derive from a human donor in a cohort sampled during active COVID-19.

This chain uses TRBV7-9 with TRBJ2-1; 8 bases match TRBD1. This CDR3 region has 15 residues. The germline V gene encodes CDR1 SEHNR and CDR2 FQNEAQ (reference sequence). V lost 5 bases, J lost 0 bases, and 3 bases stayed unmatched. CDR3 nucleotides: TGTGCCAGCAGCCCTACAGGGGGCTCCTACAATGAGCAGTTCTTC. Its translation is CASSPTGGSYNEQFF.

In its sample, this clone was seen once. The chain couples TRBV5-1 to TRBJ2-5; tentative D call: TRBD2 (7 bases). Germline-derived CDR1 and CDR2 are SGHRS and YFSETQ. Between the trimmed V and J ends, which lost 4 bases and 3 bases, there was a span of 19 bases. The CDR3 length is 16 residues. The chain's CDR3 is CASSLGSGGPEETQYF. DNA of the CDR3: TGCGCCAGCAGCCTCGGCTCCGGGGGGCCGGAAGAGACCCAGTACTTC.

The genes are TRBV5-4 and TRBJ1-6; perhaps TRBD1 as D (5 bases). V lost 2 bases and J 9 bases, leaving 12 bases between the germline ends. There are 14 residues in the CDR3. Germline CDR1 reads SGHNT; CDR2 reads YYREEE (reference sequence). The CDR3 nucleotides are TGTGCCAGCAGCTTTCAGGGCGGGGCTTCACCCCTCCACTTT. It yields the protein CASSFQGGASPLHF.

The rearrangement uses TRBV28 and TRBJ2-6, with a tentative D call TRBD1 (5 bases). The germline V gene has CDR1 MDHEN and CDR2 SYDVKM. Trimming pared 4 bases from V and 2 bases from J, leaving 30 bases between. The CDR3 is 22 residues long. In DNA form, the CDR3 reads TGTGCCAGCAGTTCAGTTAGGTTTTCCACGCATAATTTAGGGGCTGGGGCCAACGTCCTGACTTTC. It codes for CASSSVRFSTHNLGAGANVLTF.

The chain couples TRBV20-1 to TRBJ2-5; D is ambiguous. Trimming took off 0 bases at V and 8 bases at J, with 7 bases between the two ends. The CDR3 is made up of 11 amino acids. Germline lookup yields CDR1 DFQATT and CDR2 SNEGSKA (reference sequence). As DNA, the CDR3 is TGCAGTGCTAGAGACACAGCTACCCAGTACTTC. Its protein product is CSARDTATQYF.

This sequence joins TRBV28 and TRBJ2-3; D is unclear. The germline CDR1 and CDR2 sequences are MDHEN and SYDVKM. Trimming stripped 3 bases from V and 0 bases from J, with 10 bases between. This CDR3 spans 15 amino acids. In DNA form, the CDR3 reads TGTGCCAGCAGTTTCGTCCCGGTTAGCACAGATACGCAGTATTTT. The encoded protein is CASSFVPVSTDTQYF.

The chain recombines TRBV19 with TRBJ1-1, with D maybe TRBD1 (6 bases). CDR1 and CDR2 from the germline V gene are LNHDA and SQIVND (reference sequence). This CDR3 contains 14 residues. The germline V and J ends were trimmed by 5 bases and 4 bases, with 14 bases remaining between them. The CDR3 DNA reads as TGTGCCAGTAGTGAAAGGGGGACGTTCACTGAAGCTTTCTTT. Translating it yields CASSERGTFTEAFF. Combining the CDR3 with reference TRBV19 and TRBJ1-1 gives the whole variable domain DGGITQSPKYLFRKEGQNVTLSCEQNLNHDAMYWYRQDPGQGLRLIYYSQIVNDFQKGDIAEGYSVSREKKESFPLTVTSAQKNPTAFYLCASSERGTFTEAFFGQGTRLTVV.

The chain couples TRBV24-1 to TRBJ2-5; 10 nucleotides align to TRBD2. The CDR3 has 21 amino acids. CDR1 and CDR2 from the germline V gene are KGHDR and SFDVKD. Trimming cost V 12 bases and J 3 bases; bases outside gene matches: 30. The CDR3 DNA sequence: TGTGCCCCTCTGTCCTTGGGGGCGTCAAAAAGCGGGAGGGCGGGGGAAGAGACCCAGTACTTC. Its protein product is CAPLSLGASKSGRAGEETQYF.

This sequence joins TRBV4-1 and TRBJ1-1, with D maybe TRBD1 (5 bases). Germline CDR1 and CDR2: MGHRA and YSYEKL. V lost 1 base and J lost 7, with 7 bases in between. The CDR3 is 12 amino acids. CDR3 residues: CASSQGGIEAFF. DNA of the CDR3: TGCGCCAGCAGCCAAGGGGGCATTGAAGCTTTCTTT.

The chain links TRBV5-5 to TRBJ1-1, with D hard to call. Germline CDR1 is SGHKS and CDR2 is YYEKEE (reference sequence). Trimming stripped 6 bases from V and 0 bases from J, with 9 bases between. The CDR3 loop spans 13 amino acids. CDR3 sequence reads: CASTGRVNTEAFF. The DNA for the CDR3 is TGTGCCAGCACCGGCCGGGTGAACACTGAAGCTTTCTTT.

The chain recombines TRBV28 with TRBJ2-3; 13 nucleotides line up with TRBD2. The CDR3 spans 15 residues. The trim removed 6 bases at V and 1 base at J, leaving 1 base unmatched. Germline V gene data show CDR1 as MDHEN and CDR2 as SYDVKM. CDR3 nucleotides: TGTGCCAGCAGCGGACTAGCGGGGGGCACAGATACGCAGTATTTT. As protein: CASSGLAGGTDTQYF.

The rearrangement links TRBV10-3 to TRBJ1-4; D is ambiguous. CDR1 is ENHRY and CDR2 is SYGVKD in the germline V gene. V was trimmed by 0 bases and J by 4 bases, leaving 9 bases between them. The CDR3 has 15 residues. The CDR3 sequence: CAISESPQVNEKLFF. CDR3 in DNA: TGTGCCATCAGTGAGTCGCCGCAGGTTAATGAAAAACTGTTTTTT.

The rearrangement joins TRBV20-1 to TRBJ2-5; TRBD2 aligns across 8 bases. J was trimmed by 4 bases and V by 3 bases; bases with no gene match: 4. CDR3 length: 13 amino acids. Germline CDR1 is DFQATT and CDR2 is SNEGSKA (reference sequence). CDR3 amino acids: CSASRGGRETQYF. The DNA of the CDR3 is TGCAGTGCTAGTCGGGGGGGCAGAGAGACCCAGTACTTC.

The chain uses TRBV7-9 and TRBJ1-4, with D perhaps TRBD1 (5 bases). V lost 5 bases and J lost 8, with 18 bases in between. In germline, CDR1 is SEHNR, CDR2 FQNEAQ (reference sequence). This CDR3 contains 15 residues. As DNA, the CDR3 is TGTGCCAGCAGCCCTGAGCTGGAGACAGCGGAAAAACTGTTTTTT. This translates into CASSPELETAEKLFF. Combining the CDR3 with reference TRBV7-9 and TRBJ1-4 gives the whole variable domain DTGVSQNPRHKITKRGQNVTFRCDPISEHNRLYWYRQTLGQGPEFLTYFQNEAQLEKSRLLSDRFSAERPKGSFSTLEIQRTEQGDSAMYLCASSPELETAEKLFFGSGTQLSVL.

This chain connects TRBV5-8 to TRBJ1-5; 10 bases are a match to TRBD1. Germline V CDR1 and CDR2: SGHTS, YDEGEE. The trim removed 3 bases at V and 1 base at J, leaving 4 bases unmatched. The CDR3 is 16 residues long. The CDR3 loop is CASSSDRGRSNQPQHF. The CDR3 nucleotides read TGTGCCAGCAGCTCAGACAGGGGGCGAAGCAATCAGCCCCAGCATTTT.

The genes are TRBV10-3 and TRBJ1-2; unclear D gene. The CDR3 spans 15 residues. Trimming left V 4 bases short and J 1 base short, with 13 bases between. Germline V lookup: CDR1 ENHRY, CDR2 SYGVKD. CDR3 in amino acids: CAISGGLEGNYGYTF. DNA of the CDR3: TGTGCCATCAGTGGGGGTCTAGAGGGTAACTATGGCTACACCTTC.

This clone has just one count. The CDR3 reads CASSLALGTSGGSTDTQYF. The CDR3 DNA sequence: TGCGCCAGCAGCTTGGCCTTGGGGACTAGCGGGGGCAGCACAGATACGCAGTATTTT. The V and J genes are TRBV5-1 and TRBJ2-3; TRBD2 matches 14 bases. The CDR3 consists of 19 residues. The germline gives CDR1 SGHRS, CDR2 YFSETQ. V lost 0 bases and J lost 0; bases outside the gene matches: 6.

The gene calls are TRBV28 and TRBJ2-7; possibly TRBD1 for D (7 bases). The CDR3 is 14 amino acids. Germline assignment: CDR1 MDHEN and CDR2 SYDVKM. The V end lost 7 bases, the J end lost 9 bases, and 22 bases lay between the germline ends. The CDR3 DNA is TGTGCCAGCAAGGACCCCGGGACAGTCGGGGGGCAGTACTTC. This translates into CASKDPGTVGGQYF. Together with reference TRBV28 and TRBJ2-7, the CDR3 gives the full variable domain: DVKVTQSSRYLVKRTGEKVFLECVQDMDHENMFWYRQDPGLGLRLIYFSYDVKMKEKGDIPEGYSVSREKKERFSLILESASTNQTSMYLCASKDPGTVGGQYFGPGTRLTVT.

This clone was picked up one time. CDR3 residues: CASAMGLAKTYEQYF. The CDR3 DNA reads TGTGCCAGCGCCATGGGACTAGCGAAGACCTACGAGCAGTACTTC. The chain employs TRBV27 and TRBJ2-5; 10 nucleotides align to TRBD2. The tail of the sequence fits TRBJ2-7 better, so the J call may be wrong. The CDR3 covers 15 residues. Per germline, CDR1 MNHEY and CDR2 SMNVEV (reference sequence).

The chain uses TRBV2 and TRBJ1-2, with D tentatively TRBD1 (5 bases). CDR3 length equals 13 residues. V lost 5 bases, J lost 1 base, and 8 bases lay in between. Germline CDR1 and CDR2: SNHLY and FYNNEI. The CDR3 is CASSKQVNYGYTF. The CDR3 DNA is TGTGCCAGCAGTAAACAGGTTAACTATGGCTACACCTTC.

CDR3 protein: CASNSGGGYEQYF. The CDR3 nucleotides read TGTGCCAGCAACTCGGGTGGAGGTTACGAGCAGTACTTC. The V call is TRBV11-2, the J call TRBJ2-7; possibly TRBD2 for D (5 bases). CDR1 is SGHAT and CDR2 is FQNNGV in the germline V gene. CDR3 length: 13 residues. V lost 7 bases and J lost 4, with 14 bases in between.

This clone was picked up one time. The chain has TRBV11-2 and TRBJ2-1; 7 positions agree with TRBD2. Losses at the gene ends were 5 bases for V and 4 bases for J; bases not matched to a gene: 5. CDR1 and CDR2 (germline): SGHAT, FQNNGV. The CDR3 length is 14 residues. The CDR3 is CASSLSGKYNEQFF. The CDR3 nucleotides are TGTGCCAGCAGCCTAAGCGGGAAGTACAATGAGCAGTTCTTC.

In regard to this clone: Other nucleotide sequences in the sample specify the same CDR3. The rearrangement links TRBV25-1 to TRBJ2-7; D may be TRBD2 (6 bases). Germline V gives CDR1 MGHDK, CDR2 SYGVNS. Trimming removed 10 bases from V and 4 bases from J, with 8 bases in between. CDR3 length: 10 residues. This chain's CDR3 is CATGGYEQYF. CDR3 coding DNA: TGTGCCACCGGAGGGTACGAGCAGTACTTC.

The V and J genes are TRBV12-3 or TRBV12-4 and TRBJ2-7; possibly TRBD1 for D (6 bases). V lost 8 bases and J lost 3, with 14 bases in between. There are 13 residues in the CDR3. The CDR3 sequence is CASARTADYEQYF. The CDR3 region has the DNA TGTGCCAGCGCTCGGACAGCAGACTACGAGCAGTACTTC.

V usage is TRBV25-1 and J usage is TRBJ2-5, with 7 bases fitting TRBD1. There are 16 residues in the CDR3. From germline, CDR1 is MGHDK and CDR2 SYGVNS. V gave up 2 bases and J gave up 5 bases; unmatched junction bases: 11. CDR3 sequence reads: CASSEPGQGVVETQYF. CDR3 coding DNA: TGTGCCAGCAGTGAACCGGGGCAGGGGGTCGTTGAGACCCAGTACTTC.

This clone was picked up one time. V and J are TRBV7-6 and TRBJ2-7; 11 bases agree with TRBD1. V trimming: 5 bases; J trimming: 3 bases; junction bases outside the gene matches: 18. The CDR3 has 19 amino acids. Germline V gene lookup returns CDR1 SGHVS and CDR2 FNYEAQ. CDR3 loop: CASSAQDRGRGLGFYEQYF. DNA for the CDR3: TGTGCCAGCAGCGCCCAGGACAGGGGGCGAGGACTAGGGTTCTACGAGCAGTACTTC.

V gene TRBV19 combines with J gene TRBJ1-2; 9 nucleotides match TRBD1. The CDR3 is 14 amino acids. V lost 7 bases to trimming and J lost 6 bases; unmatched junction nucleotides: 9. Per germline, CDR1 LNHDA and CDR2 SQIVND (reference sequence). The CDR3 coding sequence is TGTGCCAGTAACAAAGGAGGACAGGGGAATGGCTACACCTTC. Residues: CASNKGGQGNGYTF.

A few counts support this clone. The chain recombines TRBV6-5 with TRBJ1-2; perhaps TRBD1 as D (6 bases). This CDR3 has 10 amino acids. The V gene lost 6 bases and the J gene lost 14 bases, with 13 bases spanning the gap. In germline, CDR1 is MNHEY, CDR2 SVGAGI. The CDR3 region is CASSRSGETF. CDR3 nucleotide sequence: TGTGCCAGCAGCAGATCAGGGGAAACCTTC.

The V gene is TRBV19, the J gene TRBJ2-7; 8 positions match TRBD1. Germline CDR1 reads LNHDA; CDR2 reads SQIVND (reference sequence). The V gene end was trimmed by 5 bases and the J gene end by 5 bases; junction bases not matched to a gene: 8. This CDR3 region has 14 residues. CDR3: CASSPTGGRHEQYF. The DNA for the CDR3 is TGTGCCAGTAGTCCCACAGGGGGACGGCACGAGCAGTACTTC.

The rearrangement links TRBV18 to TRBJ2-2; D is undetermined. Germline V gene data show CDR1 as KGHSH and CDR2 as LQKENI. The CDR3 spans 12 residues. The V end lost 3 bases, the J end lost 5 bases, and 4 bases lay between the germline ends. The CDR3 DNA sequence: TGTGCCAGCTCACCTCTGACCGGGGAGCTGTTTTTT. Its protein is CASSPLTGELFF.

The rearrangement joins TRBV3-1 (or the pseudogene TRBV3-2) to TRBJ2-1; D may be TRBD2 (6 bases). In germline, CDR1 is LGHDT, CDR2 YNNKEL (reference sequence). CDR3 length: 15 amino acids. V dropped 1 base and J dropped 9 bases, with 16 bases sitting between them. In DNA, the CDR3 is TGTGCCAGCAGCCAAGGGAGGGGATACTGGGGTGAGCAGTTCTTC. Translation: CASSQGRGYWGEQFF.

There are a few counts of this clone. This chain joins TRBV29-1 and TRBJ2-7; the match to TRBD1 covers 8 bases. The J segment lost 5 bases and the V segment lost 6 bases, leaving 9 bases of the junction unmatched. In germline, CDR1 is SQVTM, CDR2 ANQGSEA. This CDR3 is built from 13 residues. CDR3 in DNA: TGCAGCGTCCGGACAGGGAAAGGTAACGAGCAGTACTTC. This sequence encodes CSVRTGKGNEQYF.